This T cell receptor (beta chain) was retrieved from a study of cytomegalovirus exposure and HLA in healthy donors. Study overall: A prior study identified approximately 120 million unique TCR beta sequences from roughly 170 million T cells. General study points: The study labeled approximately 150 TCR beta chains cytomegalovirus-associated.

Researchers ran the PCR with 60 Vbeta and 13 Jbeta primers. Sequencing used immunoSEQ multiplex PCR; TCRdb keeps in-frame clones, though not all of them. The sample records approximately 120,000 clones, about three quarters being singletons. This clone showed up just a few times. Its antigen is not identified. The V and J ends lost 2 bases and 4 bases respectively, with 4 bases between them. This CDR3 spans 12 amino acids. In germline, CDR1 is SGHTA, CDR2 FQGNSA. The V call is TRBV7-2, the J call TRBJ2-3; no firm D call. The receptor was derived from a woman in her 40s in good health and CMV-seronegative. Sequencing used PBMCs. The CDR3 bases are TGTGCCAGCAGCTTAATCTCAGATACGCAGTATTTT. As protein: CASSLISDTQYF.